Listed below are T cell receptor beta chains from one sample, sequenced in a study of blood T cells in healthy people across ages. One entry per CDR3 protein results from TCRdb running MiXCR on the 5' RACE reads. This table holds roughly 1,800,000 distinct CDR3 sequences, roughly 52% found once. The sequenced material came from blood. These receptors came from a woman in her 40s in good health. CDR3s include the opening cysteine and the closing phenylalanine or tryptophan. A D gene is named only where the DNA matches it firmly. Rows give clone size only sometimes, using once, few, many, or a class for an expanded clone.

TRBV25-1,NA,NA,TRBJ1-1,CASGRQNTEAFF,TGTGCCAGCGGGCGACAGAACACTGAAGCTTTCTTT
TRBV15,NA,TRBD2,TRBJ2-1,CATSRVWEGPYNEQFF,TGTGCCACCAGCAGAGTCTGGGAGGGACCGTACAATGAGCAGTTCTTC
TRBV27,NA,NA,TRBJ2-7,CASSFVYSYEQYF,TGTGCCAGCAGTTTTGTATACTCCTACGAGCAGTACTTC
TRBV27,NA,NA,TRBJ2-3,CASSFRISTDTQYF,TGTGCCAGCAGTTTTAGGATTAGCACAGATACGCAGTATTTT
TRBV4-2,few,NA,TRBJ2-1,CASSQEPILTGGVSYNEQFF,TGTGCCAGCAGCCAAGAGCCCATATTAACAGGGGGGGTCTCCTACAATGAGCAGTTCTTC
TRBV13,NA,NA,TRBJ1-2,CASTPSGGNYGYTF,TGTGCCAGCACCCCTTCCGGGGGCAACTATGGCTACACCTTC
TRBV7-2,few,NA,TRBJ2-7,CASSRLTYEQYF,TGTGCCAGCAGCCGCTTAACCTACGAGCAGTACTTC
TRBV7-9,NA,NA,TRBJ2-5,CASSLEDRDGQETQYF,TGTGCCAGCAGCTTAGAGGACCGGGACGGTCAAGAGACCCAGTACTTC
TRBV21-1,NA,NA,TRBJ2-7,CASSKPRGTRTIYEQYF,TGTGCCAGCAGCAAACCCCGAGGGACACGGACGATCTACGAGCAGTACTTC
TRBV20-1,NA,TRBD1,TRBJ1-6,CSARTGGDSPLHF,TGCAGTGCTAGGACAGGGGGCGATTCACCCCTCCACTTT
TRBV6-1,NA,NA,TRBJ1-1,CASKAGLVTEAFF,TGTGCCAGCAAAGCAGGGCTGGTAACTGAAGCTTTCTTT
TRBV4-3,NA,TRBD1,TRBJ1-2,CAGSQDQGTGGYGYTF,TGCGCCGGCAGCCAAGATCAGGGGACAGGAGGCTATGGCTACACCTTC
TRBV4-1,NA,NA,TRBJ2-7,CASSQGDRPYEQYF,TGCGCCAGCAGCCAAGGAGACAGGCCATACGAGCAGTACTTC
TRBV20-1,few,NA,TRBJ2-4,CSAREKGIAKNIQYF,TGCAGTGCTAGAGAAAAAGGCATAGCCAAAAACATTCAGTACTTC
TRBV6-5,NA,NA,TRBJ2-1,CASSYKGHNEQFF,TGTGCCAGTAGTTATAAGGGGCACAATGAGCAGTTCTTC
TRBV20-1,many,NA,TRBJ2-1,CSARRSDEQFF,TGCAGTGCTAGACGCTCAGATGAGCAGTTCTTC
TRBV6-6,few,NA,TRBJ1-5,CASSFTTQGLGNQPQHF,TGTGCCAGCAGTTTTACTACCCAGGGACTCGGCAATCAGCCCCAGCATTTT
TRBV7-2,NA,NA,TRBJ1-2,CASSLSRSRVLGGYTF,TGTGCCAGCAGCTTAAGTCGCTCTAGGGTTTTGGGAGGCTACACCTTC
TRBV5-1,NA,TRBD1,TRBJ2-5,CASSLRQGRREQYF,TGCGCCAGCAGCCTACGACAGGGTAGGCGAGAGCAGTACTTC
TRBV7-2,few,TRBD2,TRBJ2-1,CASSFSGGVYNEQFF,TGTGCCAGCAGCTTTAGCGGGGGGGTTTACAATGAGCAGTTCTTC
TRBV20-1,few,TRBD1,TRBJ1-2,CSAGTGHGYTF,TGCAGTGCTGGGACAGGGCACGGCTACACCTTC
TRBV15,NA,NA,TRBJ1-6,CATSRDLTGANSPLHF,TGTGCCACCAGCAGAGATCTTACAGGTGCCAATTCACCCCTCCACTTT
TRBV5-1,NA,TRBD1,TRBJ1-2,CASKGTGADYGYTF,TGCGCCAGCAAGGGGACAGGAGCAGACTATGGCTACACCTTC
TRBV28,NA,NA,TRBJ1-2,CASLRGGTYGYTF,TGTGCCAGCCTACGGGGGGGGACCTATGGCTACACCTTC
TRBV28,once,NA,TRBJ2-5,CASRKGDKRETQYF,TGTGCCAGCAGGAAGGGGGACAAGAGAGAGACCCAGTACTTC
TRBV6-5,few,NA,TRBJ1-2,CASITGPYGYTF,TGTGCCAGCATTACGGGGCCCTATGGCTACACCTTC
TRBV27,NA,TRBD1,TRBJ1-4,CASSWGQRNEKLFF,TGTGCCAGCAGTTGGGGACAGCGAAATGAAAAACTGTTTTTT
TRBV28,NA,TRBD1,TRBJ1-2,CASRRTGGERHTF,TGTGCCAGCAGACGGACAGGGGGGGAACGTCACACCTTC
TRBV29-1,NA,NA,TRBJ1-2,CSVGGDRANYGYTF,TGCAGCGTTGGGGGCGACAGAGCTAACTATGGCTACACCTTC
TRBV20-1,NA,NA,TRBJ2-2,CSALQGIGELFF,TGCAGTGCCCTGCAGGGAATCGGGGAGCTGTTTTTT
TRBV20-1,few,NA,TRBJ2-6,CSAYSPMTPGANVLTF,TGCAGTGCCTATTCTCCCATGACCCCCGGGGCCAACGTCCTGACTTTC
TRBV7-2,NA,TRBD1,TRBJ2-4,CANTTTGGKNIQYF,TGTGCCAACACAACGACAGGGGGCAAAAACATTCAGTACTTC
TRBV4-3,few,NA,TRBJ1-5,CASSLDSTNQPQHF,TGCGCCAGCAGCCTGGACAGCACTAATCAGCCCCAGCATTTT
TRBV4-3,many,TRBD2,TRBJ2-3,CASSLSGGASTDTQYF,TGCGCCAGCAGCCTCAGCGGGGGGGCGAGCACAGATACGCAGTATTTT
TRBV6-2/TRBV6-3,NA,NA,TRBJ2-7,CASANSPYEQYF,TGTGCCAGCGCTAATTCCCCCTACGAGCAGTACTTC
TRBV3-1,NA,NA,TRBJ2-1,CASSHSRAEYNEQFF,TGTGCCAGCAGCCATAGCAGGGCGGAGTACAATGAGCAGTTCTTC
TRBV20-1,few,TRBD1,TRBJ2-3,CSGEKGAVGTDTQYF,TGCAGTGGTGAGAAGGGGGCAGTGGGCACAGATACGCAGTATTTT
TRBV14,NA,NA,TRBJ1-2,CASSQGLSNYGYTF,TGTGCCAGCAGCCAGGGACTTTCCAACTATGGCTACACCTTC
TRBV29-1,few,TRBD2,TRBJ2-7,CSARTSGGTAYEQYF,TGCAGCGCCCGGACTAGCGGGGGAACCGCCTACGAGCAGTACTTC
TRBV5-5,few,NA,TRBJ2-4,CASSPTQTGNIQYF,TGTGCCAGCAGCCCCACTCAAACCGGGAACATTCAGTACTTC
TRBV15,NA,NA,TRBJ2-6,CATSWSSGANVLTF,TGTGCCACCAGCTGGAGCTCTGGGGCCAACGTCCTGACTTTC
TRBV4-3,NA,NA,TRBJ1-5,CASSQEYGAAQPQHF,TGCGCCAGCAGCCAAGAGTACGGGGCTGCGCAGCCCCAGCATTTT